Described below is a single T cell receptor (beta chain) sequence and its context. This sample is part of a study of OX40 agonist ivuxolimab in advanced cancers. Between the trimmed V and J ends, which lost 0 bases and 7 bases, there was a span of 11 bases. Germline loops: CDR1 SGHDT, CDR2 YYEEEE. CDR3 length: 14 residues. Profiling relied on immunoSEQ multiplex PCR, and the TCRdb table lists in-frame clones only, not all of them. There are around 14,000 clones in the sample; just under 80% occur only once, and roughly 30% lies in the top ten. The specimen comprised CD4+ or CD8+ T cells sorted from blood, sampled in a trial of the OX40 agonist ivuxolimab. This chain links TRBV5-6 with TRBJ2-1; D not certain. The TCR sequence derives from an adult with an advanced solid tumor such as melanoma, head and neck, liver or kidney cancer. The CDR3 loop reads CASSLAIRINEQFF. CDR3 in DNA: TGTGCCAGCAGCTTGGCCATCAGAATTAATGAGCAGTTCTTC.